What follows describes a single T cell receptor beta chain. This entry comes from a study of control samples from healthy donors and cancer patients. Generated by immunoSEQ multiplex PCR, the TCRdb table keeps only in-frame clones and is missing some. The top ten clones hold 12% of a sample with fewer than 60,000 clones, approximately 89% of them seen once. Germline-derived CDR1 and CDR2 are SGHTA and FQGTGA. V was pared by 3 bases and J by 0 bases, with 5 bases between. CDR3 size: 13 residues. Sequencing was carried out using PBMCs. This chain uses TRBV7-3 with TRBJ1-1; no definite D call. The TCR comes from a woman aged 55-69 years with lung cancer. The DNA of the CDR3 is TGTGCCAGCAGCTTTCAAGTGAACACTGAAGCTTTCTTT. It yields the protein CASSFQVNTEAFF.